This entry features one T cell receptor (beta chain) sequence. Its antigen is currently unknown. The sample is drawn from a study of shared clonotypes between healthy human individuals. Overall study findings and caveats: Rarefaction curves obtained for sorted subsets showed sequencing incomplete despite large depth. Estimated clonotype richness was generally higher in naive than memory subsets.

The data were produced by immunoSEQ multiplex PCR, yet TCRdb's version contains in-frame clones alone and is incomplete. Of about 1 million clones listed, about 70% are singletons. CDR1 is KGHSH and CDR2 is LQKENI in the germline V gene. With 3 bases removed from V and 2 bases from J, the gap between germline ends came to 13 bases. The CDR3 length is 15 residues. The chain uses TRBV18 and TRBJ1-1; D unresolved. This sequence originates from a man between 18 and 29 years old in good health. The material sequenced was memory CD4+ T cells sorted from blood. Subset in this sample: CD45RA-negative fraction. In nucleotides, the CDR3 is TGTGCCAGCTCACCGGCTTTAGTTGGAAACACTGAAGCTTTCTTT. Its translation is CASSPALVGNTEAFF.